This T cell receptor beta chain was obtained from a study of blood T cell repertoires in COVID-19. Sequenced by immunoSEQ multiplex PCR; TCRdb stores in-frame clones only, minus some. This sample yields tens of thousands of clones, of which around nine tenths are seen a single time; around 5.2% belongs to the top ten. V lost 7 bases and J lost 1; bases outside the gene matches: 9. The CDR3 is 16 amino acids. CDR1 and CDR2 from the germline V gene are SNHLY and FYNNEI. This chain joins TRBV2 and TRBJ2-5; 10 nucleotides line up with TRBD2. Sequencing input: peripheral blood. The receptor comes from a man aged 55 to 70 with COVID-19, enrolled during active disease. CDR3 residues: CASMRIAGGGQETQYF. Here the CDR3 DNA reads TGTGCCAGCATGAGGATAGCGGGAGGAGGCCAAGAGACCCAGTACTTC.